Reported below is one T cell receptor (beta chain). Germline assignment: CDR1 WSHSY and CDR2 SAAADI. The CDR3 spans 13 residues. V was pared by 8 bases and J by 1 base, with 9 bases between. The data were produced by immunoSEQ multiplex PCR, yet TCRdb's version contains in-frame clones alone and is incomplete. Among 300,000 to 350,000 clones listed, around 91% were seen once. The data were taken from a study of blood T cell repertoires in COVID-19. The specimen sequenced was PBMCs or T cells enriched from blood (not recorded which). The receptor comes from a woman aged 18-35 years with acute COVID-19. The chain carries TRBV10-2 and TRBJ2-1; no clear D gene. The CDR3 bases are TGCGCCAGCGGCCTTGATTCCTACAATGAGCAGTTCTTC. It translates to CASGLDSYNEQFF.